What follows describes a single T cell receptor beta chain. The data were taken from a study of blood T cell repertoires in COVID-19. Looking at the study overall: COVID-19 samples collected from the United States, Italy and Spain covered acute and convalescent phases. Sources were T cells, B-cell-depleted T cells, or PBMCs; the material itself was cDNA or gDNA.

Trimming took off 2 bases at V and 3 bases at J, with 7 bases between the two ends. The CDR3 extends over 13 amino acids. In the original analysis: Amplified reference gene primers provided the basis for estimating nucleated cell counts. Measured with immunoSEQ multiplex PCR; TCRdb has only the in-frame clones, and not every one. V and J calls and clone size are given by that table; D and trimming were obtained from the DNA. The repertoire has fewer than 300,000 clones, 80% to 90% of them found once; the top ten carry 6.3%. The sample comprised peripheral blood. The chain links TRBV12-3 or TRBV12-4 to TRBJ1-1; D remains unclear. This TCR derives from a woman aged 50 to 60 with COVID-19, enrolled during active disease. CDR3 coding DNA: TGTGCCAGCAGTTTATCACAGCACACTGAAGCTTTCTTT. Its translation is CASSLSQHTEAFF.